Listed below are T cell receptor beta chains from one sample, sequenced in a study of post-analysis software for immune sequencing data. Each CDR3 protein is one row after TCRdb ran MiXCR on the PCR reads. The data show a few hundred thousand distinct CDR3 sequences, 30% to 45% seen once. Sequencing input: blood. Source of these receptors: a girl aged 10 to 17 with multiple sclerosis. Each CDR3 is given with its conserved first and last residue. The order of the fields is V gene, D gene, clone size, J gene, CDR3 DNA, CDR3 protein. A D gene is named only where the DNA matches it firmly. Size values are once, few and many counts, or a class for expanded clones, and some rows have none.

TRBV11-2	NA	NA	TRBJ1-1	TGTGCCAGCAGCCATGACACCAGGAACGCTGAAGCTTTCTTT	CASSHDTRNAEAFF
TRBV27	TRBD1	few	TRBJ1-2	TGTGCCAGCAGTTTAACCGGGACAGCTTTTAACTATGGCTACACCTTC	CASSLTGTAFNYGYTF
TRBV20-1	NA	many	TRBJ2-1	TGCAGTGCTAGAGATCCGGTGGCAGGGGACTACAATGAGCAGTTCTTC	CSARDPVAGDYNEQFF
TRBV5-1	NA	many	TRBJ2-3	TGCGCCAGCCTCGCCGGGACATCGACCTCCACAGATACGCAGTATTTT	CASLAGTSTSTDTQYF
TRBV7-9	TRBD1	NA	TRBJ1-1	TGTGCCAGCAGTCCCCCCCGGACAGGGGGCGAAGCTTTCTTT	CASSPPRTGGEAFF
TRBV6-5	TRBD1	NA	TRBJ1-1	TGTGCCAGCAGTGTCCAGGGGGGATTGAAGGCTTTCTTT	CASSVQGGLKAFF
TRBV4-2	NA	many	TRBJ2-5	TGTGCCAGCAGCCAAGATTCACAGCCCGGGGAGACCCAGTACTTC	CASSQDSQPGETQYF
TRBV24-1	TRBD2	many	TRBJ2-1	TGTGCCACCAGTGGGAAGGGACTAGCGGGAGGGATTGAGCAGTTCTTC	CATSGKGLAGGIEQFF
TRBV20-1	TRBD1	once	TRBJ2-5	TGCAGTGCTAAGGGTACAGGGGGCCATCAAGAGACCCAGTACTTC	CSAKGTGGHQETQYF
TRBV14	TRBD2	many	TRBJ2-1	TGTGCCAGCAGCCTGAGACTAGCGGGAGGCCATGAGCAGTTCTTC	CASSLRLAGGHEQFF
TRBV6-6	NA	NA	TRBJ1-1	TGTGCCAGCAGTTACGTTCCCAGCGAAGCTTTCTTT	CASSYVPSEAFF
TRBV6-5	NA	NA	TRBJ1-5	TGTGCCAGCAGTTACTCCTACTCCGGGACAAGAATTAATCAGCCCCAGCATTTT	CASSYSYSGTRINQPQHF
TRBV7-3	NA	many	TRBJ2-6	TGTGCCAGCAGCTTGGCTTCGGTAGCCGGGGCCAACGTCCTGACTTTC	CASSLASVAGANVLTF
TRBV20-1	NA	many	TRBJ2-6	TGCAGTGCTTCCCGTCACTCTGGGGCCAACGTCCTGACTTTC	CSASRHSGANVLTF
TRBV29-1	TRBD1	many	TRBJ2-5	TGCAGCGTTGAGGGGACAGGGGCGGAGCAAGAGACCCAGTACTTC	CSVEGTGAEQETQYF
TRBV5-1	NA	few	TRBJ1-3	TGCGCCAGCAGCACCTCCGGGACTTCTGGAAACACCATATATTTT	CASSTSGTSGNTIYF
TRBV4-1	NA	NA	TRBJ2-7	TGCGCCAGCACCGCAGTAGGGAGCTCCTACAATGAGCAGTACTTC	CASTAVGSSYNEQYF
TRBV6-5	NA	few	TRBJ2-5	TGTGCCAGCAGTCCACATGGGATTTCACAAGAGACCCAGTACTTC	CASSPHGISQETQYF
TRBV7-8	NA	NA	TRBJ2-7	TGTGCCCGCAGCTTAGCGCTCCGGTCCTACGAGCAGTACTTC	CARSLALRSYEQYF
TRBV9	TRBD1	many	TRBJ1-2	TGTGCCAGCAGCGGCCGGCCCGGGACAGGTTATGGCTACACCTTC	CASSGRPGTGYGYTF
TRBV5-1	NA	many	TRBJ2-5	TGCGCCAGCACGGACAGCGGCAAAGAGACCCAGTACTTC	CASTDSGKETQYF
TRBV10-3	NA	NA	TRBJ2-1	TGTGCCATCACTTACGACCCTTACAATGAGCAGTTCTTC	CAITYDPYNEQFF
TRBV28	NA	NA	TRBJ2-7	TGTGCCAGCAGTTTATGGCCGGGGGTCTCCTACGAGCAGTACTTC	CASSLWPGVSYEQYF
TRBV6-1	NA	NA	TRBJ1-5	TGTGCCATCATGGACTCGGGCAATCAGCCCCAGCATTTT	CAIMDSGNQPQHF
TRBV9	TRBD1	NA	TRBJ2-5	TGTGCCAGCAGTAGTCCTGGGACAGGGGGCGCGGGAGAGACCCAGTACTTC	CASSSPGTGGAGETQYF
TRBV3-1	NA	many	TRBJ2-3	TGTGCCAGCAGCCCTACGGAAAATACGCAGTATTTT	CASSPTENTQYF
TRBV5-1	NA	many	TRBJ2-1	TGCGCCAGCAGGTCGGCAGCGGCCCACAATGAGCAGTTCTTC	CASRSAAAHNEQFF
TRBV28	TRBD1	NA	TRBJ1-2	TGTGCCAGCAGTTTAAGGACAGGGGTCTATGGCTACACCTTC	CASSLRTGVYGYTF
TRBV12-3/TRBV12-4	TRBD2	NA	TRBJ2-3	TGTGCCAGCAGTCCAGGACTAGTTCCAGATACGCAGTATTTT	CASSPGLVPDTQYF
TRBV4-2	TRBD2	few	TRBJ2-7	TGTGCCAGCAGCCAGGGACTAGCGGATGCCTCCTACGAGCAGTACTTC	CASSQGLADASYEQYF
TRBV12-3/TRBV12-4	NA	NA	TRBJ1-5	TGTGCCAGCAGTTTAGGAAACAGTCTCAATCAGCCCCAGCATTTT	CASSLGNSLNQPQHF
TRBV7-3	TRBD2	few	TRBJ2-5	TGTGCCAGCAGCTTAACTCGCGGGAGGGCCGTAGGGAATGAGCAGTACTTC	CASSLTRGRAVGNEQYF
TRBV2	TRBD2	NA	TRBJ2-2	TGTGCCAGCAGTTCGCCCAGGGGTAGCGGGGAACCCGGGGAGCTGTTTTTT	CASSSPRGSGEPGELFF
TRBV6-6	NA	NA	TRBJ2-4	TGTGCCAGCAGTTACTCGGACAGCCGAGCCAAAAACATTCAGTACTTC	CASSYSDSRAKNIQYF
TRBV6-1	TRBD2	many	TRBJ2-6	TGTGCCAGCAGGCAAGCGGGGTTGAGCTCTGGGGCCAACGTCCTGACTTTC	CASRQAGLSSGANVLTF
TRBV27	TRBD1	once	TRBJ2-3	TGTGCCAGCAGTGCGACAGGGTCGATGAATACGCAGTATTTT	CASSATGSMNTQYF
TRBV15	NA	many	TRBJ2-3	TGTGCCACCAGCAGAGGGAGGGGATACACAGATACGCAGTATTTT	CATSRGRGYTDTQYF
TRBV12-3/TRBV12-4	TRBD2	many	TRBJ2-1	TGTGCCAGCAGGGGGAGCGGGGGCCCTTGGTATGAGCAGTTCTTC	CASRGSGGPWYEQFF
TRBV28	NA	many	TRBJ1-4	TGTGCCAGCAGTTCACCGACCCTGAATGAAAAACTGTTTTTT	CASSSPTLNEKLFF
TRBV20-1	TRBD1	many	TRBJ1-5	TGCAGTGCCCCTCGGGACAGGGTGAATCAGCCCCAGCATTTT	CSAPRDRVNQPQHF
TRBV20-1	NA	NA	TRBJ2-5	TGCAGTACTAGAGACCTAGCCGGAGAAGAGACCCAGTACTTC	CSTRDLAGEETQYF
TRBV19	NA	few	TRBJ1-1	TGTGCCACGGGGAAGGGGACAGCTTTCTTT	CATGKGTAFF
TRBV6-6	NA	many	TRBJ1-4	TGTGCCAGCAGACTAACCGGGACGGAGAATGAAAAACTGTTTTTT	CASRLTGTENEKLFF
TRBV29-1	NA	NA	TRBJ2-2	TGCAGCGTTGACAGGGGTTACACCGGGGAGCTGTTTTTT	CSVDRGYTGELFF
TRBV3-1	TRBD2	few	TRBJ2-1	TGTGCCAGCAGCCCCCTCACTAGCGGGAGGTCGAATGAGCAGTTCTTC	CASSPLTSGRSNEQFF
TRBV5-1	TRBD1	NA	TRBJ2-5	TGCGCCAGCAGCCGAGGGACAGGGACAGTCGGTGAGACCCAGTACTTC	CASSRGTGTVGETQYF
TRBV6-4	TRBD2	NA	TRBJ2-7	TGTGCCAGCAGTGAAGGCGGGAGAAGTTACAATGAGCAGTACTTC	CASSEGGRSYNEQYF
TRBV11-2	TRBD2	NA	TRBJ2-2	TGTGCCAGCAGCACGCGGACTAGCGACACCGGGGAGCTGTTTTTT	CASSTRTSDTGELFF
TRBV20-1	NA	many	TRBJ1-2	TGCAGTGCCAGGGGATATACTAACTATGGCTACACCTTC	CSARGYTNYGYTF
TRBV5-6	NA	many	TRBJ1-1	TGTGCCAGCAGCTTTTCGTCCACTGAAGCTTTCTTT	CASSFSSTEAFF
TRBV13	NA	many	TRBJ2-3	TGTGCCAGCAGCTTAGTTGACGGAACTAGCACAGATACGCAGTATTTT	CASSLVDGTSTDTQYF
TRBV12-3/TRBV12-4	NA	many	TRBJ1-5	TGTGCCAGCAGTCCCCGTGGGGGTGGCAATCAGCCCCAGCATTTT	CASSPRGGGNQPQHF
TRBV20-1	NA	NA	TRBJ2-2	TGCAGTGCTAGAGTCCCTTACACCGGGGAGCTGTTTTTT	CSARVPYTGELFF
TRBV29-1	NA	many	TRBJ1-1	TGCAGCGTTGAGGCAGGGAAGGCTGAAGCTTTCTTT	CSVEAGKAEAFF
TRBV10-3	TRBD1	many	TRBJ1-2	TGTGCCATCAGTGAGGGGACAGGGTATGGCTACACCTTC	CAISEGTGYGYTF
TRBV20-1	TRBD1	once	TRBJ2-7	TGCAGTGCTAGCCTGGGACAGGGGAGCTACGAGCAGTACTTC	CSASLGQGSYEQYF
TRBV5-6	NA	NA	TRBJ2-2	TGTGCCAGCAGCTCTGGAATGGGGGAGAACACCGGGGAGCTGTTTTTT	CASSSGMGENTGELFF
TRBV2	NA	many	TRBJ2-7	TGTGCCAGCAGATTACAGGAATACGAGCAGTACTTC	CASRLQEYEQYF
TRBV20-1	NA	NA	TRBJ2-6	TGTAGTGCTATTGGACAGTTCCTCTCTGGGGCCAACGTCCGGACTTTC	CSAIGQFLSGANVRTF